A selection of T cell receptor beta chains follows, all from one sample in a study of CD8+ T cells in alopecia areata. Only in-frame clones appear in the TCRdb table, and some are missing; sequencing was by immunoSEQ multiplex PCR. The table lists around 97,000 clones, under 90% of them singletons, with approximately 12% in the top ten. Here the sequenced sample was CD8+ T cells sorted from blood, taken at approximately week 30, from a patient treated with tofacitinib. The receptors were gathered from a human donor with alopecia areata. Each CDR3 is given with its conserved first and last residue. Each record gives: clone size, V gene, J gene, D gene, CDR3 protein, CDR3 DNA. The D gene is left open where the match is weak. Where a row states a size, it is once, few, many or the class of an expanded clone; other rows omit it.

once,TRBV7-6,TRBJ2-7,NA,CASSLVYGDEQYF,TGTGCCAGCAGCTTAGTTTATGGGGACGAGCAGTACTTC
few,TRBV11-2,TRBJ2-7,TRBD2,CASSHQVGGVHEQYF,TGTGCCAGCAGCCATCAAGTTGGGGGGGTCCACGAGCAGTACTTC
NA,TRBV27,TRBJ2-7,NA,CASSPFQGYEQYF,TGTGCCAGCAGCCCCTTTCAGGGGTACGAGCAGTACTTC
once,TRBV7-3,TRBJ2-3,NA,CASSSGPGVTDTQYF,TGTGCCAGCAGCTCAGGGCCAGGGGTCACAGATACGCAGTATTTT
NA,TRBV5-1,TRBJ2-1,TRBD2,CASSVASGGENEQFF,TGCGCCAGCAGCGTCGCTAGCGGGGGGGAAAATGAGCAGTTCTTC
NA,TRBV9,TRBJ2-1,TRBD2,CASSGGTSADYNEQFF,TGTGCCAGCAGCGGGGGGACTAGCGCCGACTACAATGAGCAGTTCTTC
once,TRBV2,TRBJ1-2,NA,CASSDEGILRGYTF,TGTGCCAGCAGTGACGAGGGTATCTTGCGGGGCTACACCTTC
NA,TRBV7-9,TRBJ2-7,NA,CASSLGGAGEQYF,TGTGCCAGCAGCTTAGGCGGGGCCGGCGAGCAGTACTTC
NA,TRBV7-9,TRBJ2-1,TRBD2,CAGEGYNEQFF,TGTGCGGGGGAGGGCTACAATGAGCAGTTCTTC
few,TRBV6-5,TRBJ1-2,NA,CASSYSGARGVDGYTF,TGTGCCAGCAGTTACTCGGGGGCCAGGGGAGTTGATGGCTACACCTTC
NA,TRBV29-1,TRBJ2-1,NA,CSVELGQGKNEQFF,TGCAGCGTTGAACTGGGGCAGGGAAAGAATGAGCAGTTCTTC
NA,TRBV7-6,TRBJ2-2,TRBD2,CASSSGGNTGELFF,TGTGCCAGCAGCTCGGGGGGGAACACCGGGGAGCTGTTTTTT
NA,TRBV7-6,TRBJ2-7,TRBD1,CASSPGQTYEQYF,TGTGCCAGCAGCCCGGGACAGACCTACGAGCAGTACTTC
NA,TRBV25-1,TRBJ2-7,TRBD2,CASSEYRGEFHEQYF,TGTGCCAGCAGTGAATATCGGGGGGAGTTTCACGAGCAGTACTTC
NA,TRBV19,TRBJ1-1,TRBD1,CASRSGGPNTEAFF,TGTGCCAGTAGGTCAGGGGGACCGAACACTGAAGCTTTCTTT
NA,TRBV30,TRBJ2-6,NA,CAWSHLEVGANVLTF,TGTGCCTGGAGTCACCTTGAGGTTGGGGCCAACGTCCTGACTTTC
few,TRBV5-6,TRBJ2-7,TRBD1,CASSSPGQGVYEQYF,TGTGCCAGCAGCTCGCCGGGACAGGGGGTGTACGAGCAGTACTTC
once,TRBV9,TRBJ2-3,NA,CASSVDGGDTQYF,TGTGCCAGCAGCGTAGATGGAGGGGATACGCAGTATTTT
NA,TRBV7-9,TRBJ2-1,TRBD2,CASSLVAGGPDEQFF,TGTGCCAGCAGCTTAGTAGCGGGGGGGCCCGATGAGCAGTTCTTC
NA,TRBV9,TRBJ1-1,NA,CASSVGPEYTEAFF,TGTGCCAGCAGCGTTGGTCCGGAGTACACTGAAGCTTTCTTT
few,TRBV7-9,TRBJ2-1,NA,CASSLSDYAGNEQFF,TGTGCCAGCAGCTTATCCGATTACGCGGGCAATGAGCAGTTCTTC
once,TRBV7-6,TRBJ2-5,NA,CASSQAGETQYF,TGTGCCAGCAGCCAAGCGGGAGAGACCCAGTACTTC